Below, 31 T cell receptor beta chains from the same sample are listed, as sequenced in a study of identical twins. TCRdb reprocessed the 5' RACE reads with MiXCR, giving one entry per CDR3 protein. The table includes under 300,000 distinct CDR3 sequences, 6.5% detected once. The same data also contributed to another study, on T cells expressing NK-cell markers.

Material for sequencing was CD8+ T cells sorted from blood. These TCRs come from a woman aged 18-29 years in good health.

There are many counts of this clonotype. DNA for the CDR3: TGCAGCGTTCGCCAGGGTACCACTGAAGCTTTCTTT. It is translated as CSVRQGTTEAFF. This sequence joins TRBV29-1 and TRBJ1-1, with D possibly being TRBD1 (5 bases). This CDR3 has 12 residues. V shed 5 bases and J shed 4 bases, with 11 bases lying between them. Germline CDR1 is SQVTM and CDR2 is ANQGSEA.

This clonotype was picked up a small number of times. This chain uses TRBV7-6 with TRBJ2-1, with 7 bases that match TRBD2. This CDR3 is built from 17 residues. Germline assignment: CDR1 SGHVS and CDR2 FNYEAQ. J gave up 4 bases and V 2 bases, and 11 bases lay outside the gene matches. The DNA of the CDR3 is TGTGCCAGCAGCTTACGGGGAGGGAGCCCACTTTACAATGAGCAGTTCTTC. Its translation: CASSLRGGSPLYNEQFF.

The V gene is TRBV7-9, the J gene TRBJ2-7; TRBD1 matches 11 bases. CDR3 size: 14 residues. Germline CDR1 reads SEHNR; CDR2 reads FQNEAQ (reference sequence). Trimming at V came to 5 bases and at J to 2 bases, leaving 2 bases not matched to a gene. This CDR3 reads CASSTGQGAYEQYF. CDR3 bases: TGTGCCAGCAGCACGGGACAGGGGGCCTACGAGCAGTACTTC.

This clonotype has a handful of counts. The chain recombines TRBV27 with TRBJ1-2; D unresolved. Germline CDR1 and CDR2: MNHEY and SMNVEV (reference sequence). The CDR3 length is 14 residues. Trimming removed 0 bases at V and 6 bases at J, with 11 bases between. CDR3 sequence reads: CASSLSPAGDGYTF. In DNA form, the CDR3 reads TGTGCCAGCAGTTTATCCCCCGCTGGGGATGGCTACACCTTC.

This clonotype was seen ten or more times. V gene TRBV7-9 combines with J gene TRBJ1-1; D ambiguous. V dropped 6 bases and J dropped 1 base, with 12 bases sitting between them. The CDR3 consists of 14 residues. Per germline, CDR1 SEHNR and CDR2 FQNEAQ (reference sequence). The CDR3 nucleotides are TGTGCCAGCAGGCCTATTACTAGGAACACTGAAGCTTTCTTT. Translation: CASRPITRNTEAFF.

The chain uses TRBV12-3 or TRBV12-4 and TRBJ2-3; 9 bases align to TRBD1. Trimming at V came to 4 bases and at J to 4 bases, leaving 12 bases not matched to a gene. The CDR3 is 17 amino acids. As DNA, the CDR3 is TGTGCCAGCAGTTCGACCGGGACAGGGTCTGCTGCAGATACGCAGTATTTT. Amino acids: CASSSTGTGSAADTQYF.

Ten or more counts support this clonotype. This chain joins TRBV20-1 and TRBJ2-2; no firm D call. Trimming removed 0 bases at V and 8 bases at J, with 13 bases between. The CDR3 is 14 amino acids. Germline lookup yields CDR1 DFQATT and CDR2 SNEGSKA (reference sequence). The CDR3 DNA reads as TGCAGTGCTAGAGATGAATTTGGATTTGGGGAGCTGTTTTTT. It translates to CSARDEFGFGELFF.

There are many counts of this clonotype. V gene TRBV29-1 combines with J gene TRBJ1-2; D gene uncertain. This CDR3 comprises 14 residues. Germline V gene data show CDR1 as SQVTM and CDR2 as ANQGSEA. Deletions cut 7 bases from V and 4 bases from J, with 19 bases between. CDR3 DNA sequence: TGCAGCGCTGCGGCGGAGGGTAGAAGCTATGGCTACACCTTC. It translates to CSAAAEGRSYGYTF. Full variable domain (rest looked up from reference TRBV29-1 and TRBJ1-2): SAVISQKPSRDICQRGTSLTIQCQVDSQVTMMFWYRQQPGQSLTLIATANQGSEATYESGFVIDKFPISRPNLTFSTLTVSNMSPEDSSIYLCSAAAEGRSYGYTFGSGTRLTVV.

This clonotype was seen many times. CDR3 amino acids: CSASAWGQFF. For the CDR3, the DNA is TGCAGTGCTTCCGCGTGGGGGCAGTTCTTC. The chain carries TRBV20-1 and TRBJ2-1; D is undetermined. The V end lost 5 bases, the J end lost 12 bases, and 11 bases lay between the germline ends. In germline, CDR1 is DFQATT, CDR2 SNEGSKA (reference sequence). CDR3 length: 10 amino acids.

This clonotype appeared many times. This chain connects TRBV15 to TRBJ1-2; D remains unclear. Germline loops: CDR1 LNHNV, CDR2 YYDKDF (reference sequence). This CDR3 has 14 residues. V shed 0 bases and J shed 4 bases, with 9 bases lying between them. In DNA form, the CDR3 reads TGTGCCACCAGCAGAGATCGGGTGATCTATGGCTACACCTTC. Protein product: CATSRDRVIYGYTF.

This clonotype was detected ten times or more. The rearrangement links TRBV7-9 to TRBJ1-2; 7 nucleotides agree with TRBD1. Germline V gives CDR1 SEHNR, CDR2 FQNEAQ (reference sequence). The CDR3 has 15 residues. With V trimmed by 4 bases and J by 3 bases, 8 bases remained unmatched. In nucleotides, the CDR3 is TGTGCCAGCAGCTACACAGGGGCGAGGGACTATGGCTACACCTTC. As protein: CASSYTGARDYGYTF.

Only a few counts were recorded for this clonotype. The V call is TRBV27, the J call TRBJ2-7; 9 bases fit TRBD2. This CDR3 has 15 amino acids. V lost 2 bases to trimming and J lost 0 bases; unmatched junction nucleotides: 2. Germline V gene lookup returns CDR1 MNHEY and CDR2 SMNVEV (reference sequence). This CDR3 is CASSLKREVSYEQYF. CDR3 coding DNA: TGTGCCAGCAGTTTAAAGCGGGAGGTCTCCTACGAGCAGTACTTC.

There are many counts of this clonotype. The genes are TRBV12-3 or TRBV12-4 and TRBJ2-5; D ambiguous. The length of the CDR3 is 12 residues. Trimming pared 5 bases from V and 5 bases from J, leaving 9 bases between. CDR3 sequence reads: CASSLTVETQYF. The CDR3 DNA reads as TGTGCCAGCAGTCTAACTGTGGAGACCCAGTACTTC.

The chain couples TRBV3-1 to TRBJ2-7; 10 bases match TRBD1. CDR1 is LGHDT and CDR2 is YNNKEL in the germline V gene (reference sequence). The CDR3 extends over 15 amino acids. The V segment lost 2 bases and the J segment 4 bases; nucleotides outside the gene matches: 5. The CDR3 protein is CASSQSGTGEYEQYF. The CDR3 nucleotides read TGTGCCAGCAGCCAATCCGGGACAGGGGAATACGAGCAGTACTTC.

Only a few counts were recorded for this clonotype. The chain links TRBV20-1 to TRBJ1-1, with a possible D match to TRBD1 (6 bases). Germline V lookup: CDR1 DFQATT, CDR2 SNEGSKA (reference sequence). This CDR3 region has 14 residues. Trimming took 0 bases from V and 1 from J, leaving 9 bases between them. The CDR3 DNA sequence: TGCAGTGCTAGAGACAGGGGCACGAACACTGAAGCTTTCTTT. This sequence encodes CSARDRGTNTEAFF.

This clonotype has a handful of counts. The J gene is TRBJ2-1, the V gene TRBV30; possibly TRBD1 for D (5 bases). V lost 3 bases and J lost 3, with 15 bases in between. Germline V CDR1 and CDR2: GTSNPN, SVGIG (reference sequence). The CDR3 sequence is 15 residues long. The CDR3 DNA follows: TGTGCCTGGAGCACCGGACAACTCTACTACAATGAGCAGTTCTTC. Its protein product is CAWSTGQLYYNEQFF.

This clonotype was counted only a few times. The CDR3: CASSVSQGYPNYGYTF. The CDR3 DNA sequence: TGCGCCAGCAGCGTCTCCCAGGGTTACCCTAACTATGGCTACACCTTC. The rearrangement uses TRBV5-1 and TRBJ1-2, with TRBD1 as a possible D gene (5 bases). This CDR3 is built from 16 residues. The V end lost 4 bases, the J end lost 0 bases, and 16 bases lay between the germline ends. CDR1 SGHRS and CDR2 YFSETQ come from the germline V gene.

The V gene is TRBV20-1, the J gene TRBJ2-5; TRBD1 might be the D (6 bases). Trimming pared 4 bases from V and 1 base from J, leaving 16 bases between. CDR3 size: 15 residues. Germline values: CDR1 DFQATT, CDR2 SNEGSKA (reference sequence). The CDR3 sequence is CSAKTGLGLQETQYF. CDR3 coding DNA: TGCAGTGCTAAAACAGGGTTAGGGCTCCAAGAGACCCAGTACTTC.

This clonotype was picked up many times. The chain recombines TRBV4-3 with TRBJ2-7, with D unclear. This CDR3 has 15 amino acids. Trimming took off 0 bases at V and 5 bases at J, with 14 bases between the two ends. Germline V lookup: CDR1 LGHNA, CDR2 YSLEER. CDR3 DNA: TGCGCCAGCAGCCAAGAATCCGGATCCCTGGACGAGCAGTACTTC. Translated, it gives CASSQESGSLDEQYF.

This clonotype was found many times. This chain uses TRBV21-1 with TRBJ1-6. TRBV21-1 is annotated as a pseudogene. This CDR3 has 16 residues. The CDR3 loop is CASSKFGSSYNSPLHF. CDR3 nucleotides: TGTGCCAGCAGCAAATTTGGCAGCTCCTATAATTCACCCCTCCACTTT.

This chain connects TRBV20-1 to TRBJ2-3; 7 bases map to TRBD2. J was trimmed by 1 base and V by 6 bases; bases with no gene match: 7. The CDR3 spans 14 residues. Germline V CDR1 and CDR2: DFQATT, SNEGSKA (reference sequence). The CDR3 DNA sequence: TGCAGTGCCACTACTAGCGAGCGCACAGATACGCAGTATTTT. It yields the protein CSATTSERTDTQYF.

V gene TRBV5-5 combines with J gene TRBJ2-5, with D perhaps TRBD2 (6 bases). The CDR3 is made up of 18 amino acids. V was cut by 3 bases and J by 3 bases, with 24 bases left in between. The germline V gene has CDR1 SGHKS and CDR2 YYEKEE (reference sequence). The CDR3, as DNA: TGTGCCAGCAGCTCACCTGTGCAGCTAGCGACCCTGGAAGAGACCCAGTACTTC. Translation gives CASSSPVQLATLEETQYF.

This clonotype came up a few times. The genes are TRBV4-3 and TRBJ1-1, with D maybe TRBD1 (6 bases). The CDR3 sequence is 15 residues long. Per the germline V gene, CDR1 is LGHNA and CDR2 is YSLEER. V lost 0 bases to trimming and J lost 1 base, with 9 bases between them. CDR3: CASSQDGGQNTEAFF. The CDR3 DNA reads as TGCGCCAGCAGCCAAGATGGGGGCCAGAACACTGAAGCTTTCTTT.

The chain carries TRBV6-4 and TRBJ2-1; 13 nucleotides align to TRBD2. CDR3 length equals 16 residues. V lost 6 bases and J lost 9; bases outside the gene matches: 11. The germline V gene has CDR1 MRHNA and CDR2 SNTAGT. In DNA form, the CDR3 reads TGTGCCAGCAGAAGACTAGCGGGAGGAAGGGACGGTGAGCAGTTCTTC. Amino acid sequence: CASRRLAGGRDGEQFF.

This clonotype was counted between two and nine times. The genes are TRBV15 and TRBJ2-7; perhaps TRBD1 as D (5 bases). V lost 5 bases and J lost 3, with 20 bases in between. CDR1 and CDR2 from the germline V gene are LNHNV and YYDKDF (reference sequence). CDR3 size: 16 residues. The CDR3, as DNA: TGTGCCACCAGCGTTGGACCCAGGGCTGCAGTCTACGAGCAGTACTTC. Protein product: CATSVGPRAAVYEQYF.

V gene TRBV20-1 combines with J gene TRBJ2-1; D perhaps matches TRBD2 (7 bases). Germline CDR1 reads DFQATT; CDR2 reads SNEGSKA (reference sequence). V lost 0 bases and J lost 2, with 11 bases in between. CDR3 size: 15 residues. CDR3 sequence: CSARDRGGAYNEQFF. The DNA for the CDR3 is TGCAGTGCTAGAGATCGAGGGGGGGCCTACAATGAGCAGTTCTTC.

The V gene is TRBV11-2, the J gene TRBJ1-4; maybe TRBD1 (6 bases). CDR3 size: 15 residues. Looked up from germline, CDR1 is SGHAT and CDR2 is FQNNGV. The V and J ends lost 3 bases and 4 bases respectively, with 12 bases between them. CDR3 sequence (DNA): TGTGCCAGCAGCTTCTCGGGGGCCGGTAATGAAAAACTGTTTTTT. Its protein product is CASSFSGAGNEKLFF.

This chain joins TRBV27 and TRBJ2-7, with 7 bases fitting TRBD2. With 0 bases clipped from V and 3 bases from J, the junction kept 5 bases outside the gene matches. Germline-derived CDR1 and CDR2 are MNHEY and SMNVEV (reference sequence). The CDR3 runs to 15 residues. The CDR3, as DNA: TGTGCCAGCAGTTTATCGGGGGGGACCCTCTACGAGCAGTACTTC. It specifies CASSLSGGTLYEQYF.

This chain joins TRBV20-1 and TRBJ2-5; D is uncertain. CDR1 is DFQATT, CDR2 SNEGSKA, per germline (reference sequence). V was shortened by 3 bases and J by 3 bases, with 20 bases between the two germline ends. The CDR3 covers 16 residues. The CDR3 reads CSARNGSTLVKETQYF. The CDR3 nucleotides are TGCAGTGCTAGGAATGGTAGCACCTTAGTTAAAGAGACCCAGTACTTC.

The chain is built from TRBV7-2 and TRBJ1-5, with 8 positions matching TRBD1. The CDR3 covers 15 residues. V was pared by 3 bases and J by 1 base, with 2 bases of the junction left unmatched. Germline CDR1 SGHTA, CDR2 FQGNSA. DNA for the CDR3: TGTGCCAGCAGCTTTACAGGGGGAAGCAATCAGCCCCAGCATTTT. Encoded protein: CASSFTGGSNQPQHF.

The CDR3 here is CASSSPAATQYF. For the CDR3, the DNA is TGTGCCAGCAGTTCCCCGGCGGCGACCCAGTACTTC. The V and J genes are TRBV6-2 or TRBV6-3 and TRBJ2-5; no clear D gene. Germline CDR1 reads MNHEY; CDR2 reads SVGEGT. V lost 4 bases and J lost 7, with 10 bases in between. The CDR3 runs to 12 residues.